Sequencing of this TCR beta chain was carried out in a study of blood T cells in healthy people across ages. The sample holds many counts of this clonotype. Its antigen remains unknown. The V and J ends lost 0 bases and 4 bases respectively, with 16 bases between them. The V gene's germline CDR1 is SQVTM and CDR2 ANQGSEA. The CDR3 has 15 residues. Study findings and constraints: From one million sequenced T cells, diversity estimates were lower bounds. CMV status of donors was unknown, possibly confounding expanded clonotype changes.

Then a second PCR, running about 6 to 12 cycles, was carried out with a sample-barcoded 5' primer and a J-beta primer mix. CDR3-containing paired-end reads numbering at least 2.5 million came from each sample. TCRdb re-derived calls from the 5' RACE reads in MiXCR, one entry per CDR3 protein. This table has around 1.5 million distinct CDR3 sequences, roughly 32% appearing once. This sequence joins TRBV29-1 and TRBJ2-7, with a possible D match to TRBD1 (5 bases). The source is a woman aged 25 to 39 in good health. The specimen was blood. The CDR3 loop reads CSVEDPQGHRYEQYF. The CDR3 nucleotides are TGCAGCGTTGAAGATCCCCAGGGTCACCGGTACGAGCAGTACTTC.